This T cell receptor beta chain was obtained from a study of post-analysis software for immune sequencing data (dated by TCRdb to the mid-2010s). Study-wide context: Disease courses on record covered relapsing-remitting, secondary progressive and progressive-relapsing multiple sclerosis, though some patients had no subtype annotation. Patient repertoires were compared against about a dozen previously published healthy control repertoires from donors aged roughly 6 to 25 years. A subset of samples was prepared in parallel using single-end sample barcoding, then pooled and co-amplified after Illumina adapter ligation.

Beyond this particular receptor, the publication reports: The control group was slightly older than the multiple sclerosis patient group. Direct clustering with F measure showed strong co-clustering of samples prepared in the same batch, prompting a batch-effect correction. Multiple sclerosis patients had significantly lower normalized Chao1 diversity than controls, a result that suggests substantial peripheral T-cell clonal expansion.

The library was made by PCR. This sample was sequenced with an Illumina HiSeq 2500. To reduce PCR and sequencing biases, unique molecular identifiers were built into the TCR beta cDNA libraries. Per 1 to 10 million input T cells, approximately 500,000 cDNA molecules were obtained, such that each molecule approximated one T cell. The same protocol used for the earlier healthy control dataset was applied to prepare and sequence the patient libraries. Samples belonging to the same batch were prepared together, multiplexed and sequenced on a shared HiSeq lane. Per the source publication's procedure: MIGEC was used to process the raw barcoded reads, and molecular identifier groups with only a single read were discarded before consensus assembly and CDR3 extraction. VDJtools was used for post-analysis of the clonotype tables, and diversity was normalized by down-sampling every dataset to the size of the smallest sample. Repertoire overlap clustering matched CDR3 amino acid but not nucleotide sequences to correct batch-related cross-sample contamination. TCRdb reworked the public reads: Q25 trimming with fastp, MiXCR clone assembly, productive beta chains retained. Rows with one shared CDR3 protein collapse into an entry with the most common genes and DNA. The V and J calls reflect TCRdb's pipeline rather than the authors' work. The sample table lists under 200,000 distinct CDR3 sequences, approximately 28% of them with a count of one. Approximately 3% of the sample is held by the ten biggest clonotypes.

To demonstrate the VDJtools post-analysis software, the study profiled TCR beta repertoires from the peripheral blood of 10 to 15 young patients with multiple sclerosis. The multiple sclerosis patients were children and adolescents between about 6 and 16 years of age. Worth noting for this clonotype: There is no known antigen for this receptor. Base quality data are lacking; no much larger clone is found one base away.

The sample comprised blood. The source is a girl between 2 and 17 years old with multiple sclerosis.

The CDR3 loop reads CASSLFRQPHLMNTEAFF. In nucleotide form, the sequence is TGTGCCAGCAGCTTGTTCCGCCAACCGCACCTTATGAACACTGAAGCTTTCTTT. The chain is encoded by TRBV5-6 joined to TRBJ1-1; no confident D gene assignment can be made. Between the V and J ends, shortened by 1 base and 0 bases respectively, the junction contains 19 bases. Based on the germline V gene, the CDR1 and CDR2 sequences are SGHDT and YYEEEE. The CDR3 numbers 18 residues from cysteine through phenylalanine. The kept DNA is CDR3 alone, 54 bases in frame from the first base.